The 12 T cell receptor beta chains in this list originate from one sample, sequenced in a study of cytomegalovirus exposure and HLA in healthy donors. Sequencing used immunoSEQ multiplex PCR; TCRdb keeps in-frame clones, though not all of them. The data show 150,000 to 160,000 clones, 75% to 90% seen once. Input material: PBMCs. The receptors were gathered from a man younger than 35 in good health and CMV-seropositive.

The DNA for the CDR3 is TGTGCCAGCAGCCTTAGTGGGACATCCTACAATGAGCAGTTCTTC. Amino acid sequence: CASSLSGTSYNEQFF. V is TRBV7-2 and J is TRBJ2-1; perhaps TRBD1 as D (6 bases). Germline lookup yields CDR1 SGHTA and CDR2 FQGNSA. The germline V and J ends were trimmed by 5 bases and 1 base, with 12 bases remaining between them. The CDR3 has 15 residues.

This clone has more than one count but fewer than ten. This chain uses TRBV6-4 with TRBJ2-6; TRBD1 might be the D (6 bases). V was pared by 3 bases and J by 1 base, with 10 bases between. The length of the CDR3 is 16 residues. Looked up from germline, CDR1 is MRHNA and CDR2 is SNTAGT. CDR3 region: CASSDGGASGANVLTF. CDR3 nucleotide sequence: TGTGCCAGCAGTGATGGGGGCGCGTCTGGGGCCAACGTCCTGACTTTC.

The V call is TRBV5-4, the J call TRBJ1-1; D may be TRBD1 (6 bases). This CDR3 has 14 amino acids. The V gene lost 4 bases and the J gene lost 5 bases, with 15 bases spanning the gap. CDR1 and CDR2 from the germline V gene are SGHNT and YYREEE (reference sequence). CDR3 DNA sequence: TGTGCCAGCAGCGGGGTACAGGGTAAGACTGAAGCTTTCTTT. Protein: CASSGVQGKTEAFF.

CDR3 sequence reads: CASSEYKGGPLREETQYF. The CDR3, as DNA: TGTGCCAGCAGTGAATATAAGGGGGGGCCCCTTAGAGAAGAGACCCAGTACTTC. The chain joins TRBV25-1 to TRBJ2-5, with D perhaps matching TRBD2 (7 bases). V lost 0 bases to trimming and J lost 3 bases, with 20 bases between them. The V gene's germline CDR1 is MGHDK and CDR2 SYGVNS. The CDR3 extends over 18 amino acids. Full variable domain (remainder filled in from reference TRBV25-1 and TRBJ2-5): EADIYQTPRYLVIGTGKKITLECSQTMGHDKMYWYQQDPGMELHLIHYSYGVNSTEKGDLSSESTVSRIRTEHFPLTLESARPSHTSQYLCASSEYKGGPLREETQYFGPGTRLLVL.

This chain connects TRBV21-1 to TRBJ2-7; the D segment call TRBD1 is taken from the table without a DNA check. TRBV21-1 corresponds to a pseudogene. This CDR3 has 15 residues. CDR3 in amino acids: CASSPHRDRGYEQYF. CDR3 DNA: TGTGCCAGCAGCCCCCACCGGGACAGGGGCTACGAGCAGTACTTC.

The V gene is TRBV10-2, the J gene TRBJ1-1; D remains ambiguous. Trimming removed 6 bases from V and 0 bases from J, with 11 bases in between. The CDR3 is made up of 14 amino acids. Germline lookup yields CDR1 WSHSY and CDR2 SAAADI. The CDR3 DNA is TGCGCCAGCAGATCAAACCCTATGAACACTGAAGCTTTCTTT. Protein product: CASRSNPMNTEAFF.

This chain links TRBV5-1 with TRBJ2-3; no clear D. Trimming left V 1 base short and J 0 bases short, with 12 bases between. Germline V CDR1 and CDR2: SGHRS, YFSETQ. CDR3 length equals 16 residues. The CDR3 region has the DNA TGCGCCAGCAGCTTGACAAGCGCTTCTAGCACAGATACGCAGTATTTT. This encodes CASSLTSASSTDTQYF.

Only one count was recorded for this clone. The rearrangement joins TRBV12-5 to TRBJ1-2; TRBD1 aligns across 9 bases. Per germline, CDR1 LGHNT and CDR2 FRNRAP. The CDR3 sequence is 14 residues long. V trimming: 6 bases; J trimming: 7 bases; junction bases outside the gene matches: 9. Here the CDR3 DNA reads TGTGCTAGTGGCCCTGGGGACAGGGCTAGTGGCTACACCTTC. This translates into CASGPGDRASGYTF.

The CDR3 loop reads CAISDRGDTQYF. CDR3 DNA: TGTGCCATCAGTGATAGGGGGGATACGCAGTATTTT. V usage is TRBV10-3 and J usage is TRBJ2-3; a possible D gene is TRBD1 (6 bases). Trimming shortened V by 3 bases and J by 6 bases, and 7 bases separated the two germline ends. The CDR3 contains 12 residues. From germline, CDR1 is ENHRY and CDR2 SYGVKD.

The CDR3 coding sequence is TGTGCCATCCTGGGCTTCCTCCGAATGAACACTGAAGCTTTCTTT. Its translation is CAILGFLRMNTEAFF. This chain uses TRBV5-6 with TRBJ1-1, with D unresolved. Germline V CDR1 and CDR2: SGHDT, YYEEEE. V was clipped by 9 bases and J by 0 bases, with 18 bases between them. This CDR3 contains 15 residues.

The chain employs TRBV21-1 and TRBJ2-7; whether TRBD2, the table's D call, matches the DNA was not checked. TRBV21-1 is recorded as a pseudogene. The CDR3 sequence is 16 residues long. CDR3 coding DNA: TGTGCCAGCAGACTGGGACTAGCGGGGGCCGACTACGAGCAGTACTTC. Its protein is CASRLGLAGADYEQYF.

This chain links TRBV5-1 with TRBJ1-1; the D gene is possibly TRBD1 (5 bases). Germline CDR1 is SGHRS and CDR2 is YFSETQ. With 0 bases removed from V and 5 bases from J, the gap between germline ends came to 8 bases. The CDR3 consists of 13 residues. The CDR3 reads CASSLGRQTEAFF. The CDR3 DNA reads as TGCGCCAGCAGCTTGGGGAGACAGACTGAAGCTTTCTTT.